The 8 T cell receptor beta chains below were found in one sample sequenced in a study of shared clonotypes between healthy human individuals. Naive CD8 cells were CD45RO-negative, positively selected for CCR7, excluding terminally differentiated effector memory CD45RA+ cells. Assay used: immunoSEQ multiplex PCR; TCRdb lists only in-frame clones, some missing. Of about 2.1 million clones listed, 85% to 95% are singletons. The specimen was naive CD8+ T cells from PBMCs. These receptors came from a man between 18 and 29 years old in good health. Some clones in this sample may be carry-over from other donors' samples.

The V call is TRBV6-1, the J call TRBJ1-5; no clear D gene. CDR1 is MNHNS and CDR2 is SASEGT in the germline V gene. The CDR3 contains 14 residues. V dropped 6 bases and J dropped 2 bases, with 11 bases sitting between them. The CDR3 region is CASREGWGNQPQHF. Written as DNA, the CDR3 is TGTGCCAGCAGAGAGGGTTGGGGCAATCAGCCCCAGCATTTT.

The chain uses TRBV5-1 and TRBJ2-5; 9 nucleotides align to TRBD1. J was trimmed by 5 bases and V by 6 bases; bases with no gene match: 11. The germline CDR1 and CDR2 sequences are SGHRS and YFSETQ. CDR3 length: 15 amino acids. This CDR3 reads CASTPGQGTRETQYF. In nucleotides, the CDR3 is TGCGCCAGCACCCCGGGACAGGGCACGCGGGAGACCCAGTACTTC. Combining the CDR3 with reference TRBV5-1 and TRBJ2-5 gives the whole variable domain KAGVTQTPRYLIKTRGQQVTLSCSPISGHRSVSWYQQTPGQGLQFLFEYFSETQRNKGNFPGRFSGRQFSNSRSEMNVSTLELGDSALYLCASTPGQGTRETQYFGPGTRLLVL.

The chain has TRBV30 and TRBJ1-4; possibly TRBD1 for D (5 bases). Trimming removed 4 bases at V and 8 bases at J, with 17 bases between. Germline V gene sequence: CDR1 GTSNPN, CDR2 SVGIG (reference sequence). The CDR3 extends over 14 amino acids. CDR3 in DNA: TGTGCCTGGAATCCGGGGGAGGGTAGAGAAAAACTGTTTTTT. Translated, it gives CAWNPGEGREKLFF.

The V and J genes are TRBV5-1 and TRBJ2-7, with TRBD1 identical over 11 bases. The CDR3 consists of 15 residues. The germline CDR1 and CDR2 sequences are SGHRS and YFSETQ. J gave up 2 bases and V 4 bases, and 5 bases lay outside the gene matches. CDR3 nucleotides: TGCGCCAGCAGCCAATGGACAGGGGGCACCTACGAGCAGTACTTC. It translates to CASSQWTGGTYEQYF.

Details on this clone: Distinct nucleotide sequences in the sample also encode this CDR3. The chain carries TRBV9 and TRBJ2-5; the match to TRBD1 covers 7 bases. V dropped 3 bases and J dropped 1; count of bases not matched to a gene: 3. Germline V gives CDR1 SGDLS, CDR2 YYNGEE. The CDR3 runs 14 residues. CDR3: CASSGRDSQETQYF. The CDR3 coding sequence is TGTGCCAGCAGCGGCCGGGACAGCCAAGAGACCCAGTACTTC. Complete variable domain (other parts from reference TRBV9 and TRBJ2-5): DSGVTQTPKHLITATGQRVTLRCSPRSGDLSVYWYQQSLDQGLQFLIQYYNGEERAKGNILERFSAQQFPDLHSELNLSSLELGDSALYFCASSGRDSQETQYFGPGTRLLVL.

The V gene is TRBV21-1, the J gene TRBJ1-4; the table names TRBD1, a call not compared with the DNA. TRBV21-1 is annotated as a pseudogene. The CDR3 runs to 20 residues. The CDR3 region is CASSHKRNGQGYSTNEKLFF. The CDR3 DNA sequence: TGTGCCAGCAGTCACAAGAGAAACGGACAGGGTTACTCAACTAATGAAAAACTGTTTTTT.

The chain carries TRBV5-6 and TRBJ1-1; D unresolved. V was cut by 4 bases and J by 10 bases, with 14 bases left in between. The V gene's germline CDR1 is SGHDT and CDR2 YYEEEE. The CDR3 has 12 amino acids. The CDR3 DNA is TGTGCCAGCAGCGATACCGGGAACCGAGCTTTCTTT. This gives the protein CASSDTGNRAFF.

This chain links TRBV27 with TRBJ2-2, with 12 bases aligning to TRBD1. The CDR3 spans 16 residues. Germline lookup yields CDR1 MNHEY and CDR2 SMNVEV (reference sequence). V lost 5 bases to trimming and J lost 6 bases; unmatched junction nucleotides: 7. The CDR3: CASSRSGQGAAGELFF. The CDR3 nucleotides read TGTGCCAGCAGTCGTTCGGGACAGGGGGCGGCCGGGGAGCTGTTTTTT.